This T cell receptor (beta chain) stems from a study of blood T cell repertoires in COVID-19. Overall study: COVID-19 samples, acute and convalescent, were from the United States, Italy and Spain. From T cells, B-cell-depleted T cells, or PBMCs came the material, which was cDNA or gDNA.

During active infection, Seattle patients enrolled and were then monitored through disease. This clone has only one observation. CDR3 length: 15 amino acids. As handled by the study authors: Amplifying reference gene primers gave estimates of nucleated cell counts. Method: immunoSEQ multiplex PCR; TCRdb's copy keeps in-frame clones and lacks some. Clone size and the V and J calls come from that table; the DNA yielded D and trimming. The data hold roughly 150,000 clones, with roughly 86% observed a single time. The TCR was taken from an elderly woman with COVID-19, enrolled during active disease. This chain uses TRBV12-2 with TRBJ2-5; the table's D call, TRBD2, was not checked against the DNA. TRBV12-2 is given as a pseudogene. Sequencing input: peripheral blood. The CDR3, as DNA: TGTGCAAGTCGCCGATTCAGACTGCCCCAAGAGACCCAGTACTTC. It is translated as CASRRFRLPQETQYF.